One sample yielded the 19 T cell receptor beta chains listed below, sequenced in a study of T cells in Graves' hyperthyroidism and ophthalmopathy. RNA transcripts gave rise to amplified TCR beta CDR3 regions. First-round RT-PCR targeting the TCR CDR3 was performed with the HTBI primer set. TCRdb fed the multiplex PCR reads into MiXCR, producing one record per CDR3 protein. Of over 45,000 distinct CDR3 sequences in the sample, around 48% were seen once. The sequencing input was blood. The receptors originated from a woman aged 25 to 39 with Graves' ophthalmopathy.

This rearrangement joins TRBV7-9 to TRBJ2-5, with D tentatively TRBD1 (5 bases). Germline V gene lookup returns CDR1 SEHNR and CDR2 FQNEAQ (reference sequence). This CDR3 has 18 residues. V dropped 1 base and J dropped 1 base, with 19 bases sitting between them. CDR3 loop: CASSLDQGGSQPQETQYF. CDR3 nucleotides: TGTGCCAGCAGCTTAGACCAGGGCGGCAGTCAGCCCCAAGAGACCCAGTACTTC.

As concerns this clonotype: One end of the junction fails to match germline, which may point to a read error. V gene TRBV24-1 combines with J gene TRBJ1-5; TRBD1 agrees at 9 bases. The CDR3 is 18 amino acids. The germline gives CDR1 KGHDR, CDR2 SFDVKD. The CDR3: CATSDFTQGAAYNEPQHF. DNA for the CDR3: TGTGCCACCAGCGATTTCACACAGGGGGCAGCCTACAATGAGCCCCAGCATTTT.

Many counts were recorded for this clonotype. The chain combines TRBV9 with TRBJ2-6; 10 positions match TRBD1. The CDR3 runs to 20 residues. The J segment lost 1 base and the V segment lost 0 bases, leaving 10 bases of the junction unmatched. Germline V CDR1 and CDR2: SGDLS, YYNGEE. CDR3 in DNA: TGTGCCAGCAGCGTAGCGACAGGGGGCGCGTCTGTTTCTGGGGCCAACGTCCTGACTTTC. Translation gives CASSVATGGASVSGANVLTF.

This clonotype was detected many times. This chain uses TRBV7-9 with TRBJ1-2, with D possibly being TRBD1 (5 bases). This CDR3 is 12 amino acids long. V lost 2 bases, J lost 8 bases, and 9 bases lay in between. The germline gives CDR1 SEHNR, CDR2 FQNEAQ (reference sequence). CDR3 coding DNA: TGTGCCAGCAGCTTATCTCGGGGCGGCTACACCTTC. Translation gives CASSLSRGGYTF.

This clonotype occurred once. The chain uses TRBV5-1 and TRBJ2-4; maybe TRBD2 (5 bases). Gene TRBJ2-1 matches the end of the DNA better, so the J call may be wrong. The CDR3 has 15 amino acids. Germline assignment: CDR1 SGHRS and CDR2 YFSETQ. As DNA, the CDR3 is TGCGCCAGCAGCTACTCGGGATTCGCCAGAAACATTCAGTTCTTC. This gives the protein CASSYSGFARNIQFF.

Ten or more counts support this clonotype. This chain connects TRBV9 to TRBJ1-3; D remains ambiguous. V was cut by 0 bases and J by 0 bases, with 7 bases left in between. This CDR3 spans 15 amino acids. The germline CDR1 and CDR2 sequences are SGDLS and YYNGEE. This CDR3 is CASSVGAPSGNTIYF. As DNA, the CDR3 is TGTGCCAGCAGCGTAGGGGCACCCTCTGGAAACACCATATATTTT.

This clonotype was counted once. The chain uses TRBV19 and TRBJ1-2; 8 bases line up with TRBD1. The CDR3 spans 18 residues. Germline V CDR1 and CDR2: LNHDA, SQIVND (reference sequence). V was clipped by 2 bases and J by 0 bases; unmatched bases: 11. CDR3 residues: CASSIYHGRGQANYGYTF. The CDR3 DNA sequence: TGTGCCAGTAGTATATATCACGGCAGGGGGCAAGCTAACTATGGCTACACCTTC.

The J gene is TRBJ1-1, the V gene TRBV29-1; 9 positions agree with TRBD1. The CDR3 consists of 15 residues. Germline values: CDR1 SQVTM, CDR2 ANQGSEA. Losses at the gene ends were 7 bases for V and 0 bases for J; bases not matched to a gene: 9. CDR3 bases: TGCAGCGCGACCGGAGGGACAGGGCTGAACACTGAAGCTTTCTTT. This sequence encodes CSATGGTGLNTEAFF.

A note on this clonotype: One end of the junction fails to match germline, which may point to a read error. The chain employs TRBV19 and TRBJ2-7, with a tentative D call TRBD2 (7 bases). The CDR3 has 17 residues. CDR1 and CDR2 (germline): LNHDA, SQIVND (reference sequence). CDR3 coding DNA: TGTGCCAGTAGTATTTCGGGGGGCGCTTTCATCTCGAACGAGCAGCACTTC. It specifies CASSISGGAFISNEQHF.

There are many counts of this clonotype. The chain has TRBV7-9 and TRBJ2-7; D is uncertain. The germline V and J ends were trimmed by 3 bases and 4 bases, with 10 bases remaining between them. CDR3 length: 13 amino acids. Germline CDR1 reads SEHNR; CDR2 reads FQNEAQ (reference sequence). This chain's CDR3 is CASSLASRYEQYF. The CDR3, as DNA: TGTGCCAGCAGCTTGGCCAGTCGTTACGAGCAGTACTTC.

This clonotype was seen a few times. The genes are TRBV2 and TRBJ2-1; 11 positions match TRBD2. J lost 12 bases, V lost 4 bases, and 11 bases had no gene match. The CDR3 has 15 residues. CDR1 is SNHLY, CDR2 FYNNEI, per germline. The CDR3 sequence: CASSGLAGSTDTQFF. The CDR3 nucleotides are TGTGCCAGCAGTGGACTAGCGGGAAGCACAGATACGCAGTTCTTC.

This clonotype was detected many times. CDR3 protein: CASRRTGYDEAFF. The DNA of the CDR3 is TGCGCCAGCAGACGGACAGGCTATGATGAAGCTTTCTTT. The chain carries TRBV4-1 and TRBJ1-1, with 7 nucleotides matching TRBD1. Germline V lookup: CDR1 MGHRA, CDR2 YSYEKL. The ends lost 6 bases at V and 7 bases at J; junction bases unmatched: 8. The CDR3 loop spans 13 amino acids.

This clonotype showed up many times. The gene calls are TRBV13 and TRBJ1-1; D unresolved. The germline CDR1 and CDR2 sequences are PRHDT and FYEKMQ (reference sequence). The CDR3 totals 13 residues. V lost 2 bases and J lost 7, with 11 bases in between. CDR3: CASSLRGSFEAFF. In nucleotides, the CDR3 is TGTGCCAGCAGCTTAAGAGGTAGTTTTGAAGCTTTCTTT.

On this clonotype: One end of the junction does not line up with germline, which may come from a read error. The J gene is TRBJ2-3, the V gene TRBV13; D possibly corresponds to TRBD2 (5 bases). This CDR3 has 15 amino acids. Germline V lookup: CDR1 PRHDT, CDR2 FYEKMQ (reference sequence). This chain's CDR3 is CASSSRRSLTDTQDF. The CDR3 DNA reads TGTGCCAGCAGCTCCCGGAGGAGCCTCACAGATACGCAGGATTTT. Together with reference TRBV13 and TRBJ2-3, the CDR3 gives the full variable domain: AAGVIQSPRHLIKEKRETATLKCYPIPRHDTVYWYQQGPGQDPQFLISFYEKMQSDKGSIPDRFSAQQFSDYHSELNMSSLELGDSALYFCASSSRRSLTDTQDFGPGTRLTVL.

The chain links TRBV28 to TRBJ1-1; unclear D gene. Looked up from germline, CDR1 is MDHEN and CDR2 is SYDVKM. The germline V and J ends were trimmed by 7 bases and 1 base, with 10 bases remaining between them. This CDR3 contains 13 residues. CDR3 bases: TGTGCCAGCACCGATAGGCGGAACACTGAAGCTTTCTTT. Its translation: CASTDRRNTEAFF.

The V gene is TRBV2, the J gene TRBJ2-7, with TRBD2 matching 10 bases. V lost 1 base to trimming and J lost 7 bases; unmatched junction nucleotides: 13. Germline CDR1 is SNHLY and CDR2 is FYNNEI. The CDR3 runs 17 residues. CDR3 loop: CASSEGLAGVLEYEQYF. The CDR3 nucleotides are TGTGCCAGCAGTGAAGGGCTAGCGGGAGTTTTGGAGTATGAGCAGTACTTC.

The V gene is TRBV7-3, the J gene TRBJ1-5; D gene uncertain. Trimming left V 3 bases short and J 11 bases short, with 11 bases between. The V gene's germline CDR1 is SGHTA and CDR2 FQGTGA. The CDR3 length is 12 residues. The CDR3 sequence: CASSLLPSSQHF. In DNA, the CDR3 is TGTGCCAGCAGCTTGCTACCCTCTTCCCAGCATTTT.

This clonotype was observed at least ten times. The rearrangement uses TRBV7-3 and TRBJ2-7; 8 nucleotides line up with TRBD1. CDR1 is SGHTA and CDR2 is FQGTGA in the germline V gene. There are 13 residues in the CDR3. V dropped 6 bases and J dropped 6; count of bases not matched to a gene: 7. DNA of the CDR3: TGTGCCAGCAGTTTTGACAGGGGCAGCGAGCAGTACTTC. This codes for CASSFDRGSEQYF. Supplemented by reference TRBV7-3 and TRBJ2-7, the full variable domain reads GAGVSQTPSNKVTEKGKYVELRCDPISGHTALYWYRQSLGQGPEFLIYFQGTGAADDSGLPNDRFFAVRPEGSVSTLKIQRTERGDSAVYLCASSFDRGSEQYFGPGTRLTVT.

This clonotype has a single count. A much larger clone sits a single nucleotide away, making a read error possible. The rearrangement uses TRBV6-6 and TRBJ1-2, with 8 bases identical to TRBD1. Losses at the gene ends were 4 bases for V and 4 bases for J; bases not matched to a gene: 8. The CDR3 length is 15 residues. Germline CDR1 reads MNHNY; CDR2 reads SVGAGI (reference sequence). The CDR3 loop reads CASSSSTGGIYGYTF. The CDR3 bases are TGTGCCAGCAGTTCGTCAACAGGGGGTATCTATGGCTACACCTTC.